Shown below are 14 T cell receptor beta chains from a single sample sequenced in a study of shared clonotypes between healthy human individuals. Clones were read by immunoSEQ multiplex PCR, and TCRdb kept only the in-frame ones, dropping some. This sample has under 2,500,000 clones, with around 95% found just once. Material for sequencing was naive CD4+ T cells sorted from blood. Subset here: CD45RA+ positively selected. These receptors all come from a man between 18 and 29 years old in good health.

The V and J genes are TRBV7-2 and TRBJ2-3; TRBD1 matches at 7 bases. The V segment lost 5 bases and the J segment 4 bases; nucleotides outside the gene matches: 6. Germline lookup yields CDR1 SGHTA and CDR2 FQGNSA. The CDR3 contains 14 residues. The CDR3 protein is CASSRDRAADTQYF. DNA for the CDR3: TGTGCCAGCAGCCGTGACAGGGCGGCAGATACGCAGTATTTT.

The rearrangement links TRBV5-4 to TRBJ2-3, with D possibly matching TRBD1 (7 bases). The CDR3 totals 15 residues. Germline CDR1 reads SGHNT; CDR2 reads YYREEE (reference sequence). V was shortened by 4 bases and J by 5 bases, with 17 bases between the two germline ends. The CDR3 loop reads CASSHRRDRGDTQYF. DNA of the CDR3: TGTGCCAGCAGCCATCGGAGGGACAGAGGAGATACGCAGTATTTT.

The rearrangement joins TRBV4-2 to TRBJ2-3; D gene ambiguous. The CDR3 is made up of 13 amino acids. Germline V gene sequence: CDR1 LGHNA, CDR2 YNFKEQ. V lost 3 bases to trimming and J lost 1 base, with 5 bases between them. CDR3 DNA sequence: TGTGCCAGCAGCCATGAAGGCACAGATACGCAGTATTTT. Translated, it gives CASSHEGTDTQYF.

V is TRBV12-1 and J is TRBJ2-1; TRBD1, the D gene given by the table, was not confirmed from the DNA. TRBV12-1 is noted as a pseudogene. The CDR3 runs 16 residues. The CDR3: CASSCGLATGLDEQFF. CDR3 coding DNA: TGTGCCAGCAGCTGCGGACTGGCGACAGGTTTGGATGAGCAGTTCTTC.

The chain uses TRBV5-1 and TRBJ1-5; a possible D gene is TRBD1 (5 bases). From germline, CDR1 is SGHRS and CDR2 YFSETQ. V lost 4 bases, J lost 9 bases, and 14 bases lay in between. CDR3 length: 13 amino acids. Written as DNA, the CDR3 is TGCGCCAGCAGCCCCCAGGGTCAGGGGCCCCAGCATTTT. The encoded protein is CASSPQGQGPQHF.

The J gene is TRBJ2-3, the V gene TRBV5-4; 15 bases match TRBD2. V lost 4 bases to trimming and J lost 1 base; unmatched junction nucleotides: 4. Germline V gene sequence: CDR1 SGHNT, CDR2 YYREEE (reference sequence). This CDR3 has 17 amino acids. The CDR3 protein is CASSRTSGRAGTDTQYF. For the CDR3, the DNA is TGTGCCAGCAGCCGGACTAGCGGGAGGGCCGGCACAGATACGCAGTATTTT.

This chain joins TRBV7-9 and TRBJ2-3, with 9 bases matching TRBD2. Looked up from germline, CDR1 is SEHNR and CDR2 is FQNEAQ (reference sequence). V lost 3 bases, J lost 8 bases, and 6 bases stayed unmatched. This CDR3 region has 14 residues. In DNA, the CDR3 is TGTGCCAGCAGCTTCAGGACTAGCGCCCGTACGCAGTATTTT. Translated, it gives CASSFRTSARTQYF.

In DNA, the CDR3 is TGTGCCAGCAGCTTGGGTTGGGACAATGGGCGCGAGCAGTACTTC. Its translation: CASSLGWDNGREQYF. The chain combines TRBV5-6 with TRBJ2-7; D might be TRBD1 (6 bases). The CDR3 covers 15 residues. Germline loops: CDR1 SGHDT, CDR2 YYEEEE. The ends were cut back, 0 bases at V and 6 bases at J, with 16 bases in the middle. The entire variable domain, with the rest obtained from reference TRBV5-6 and TRBJ2-7, is as follows: DAGVTQSPTHLIKTRGQQVTLRCSPKSGHDTVSWYQQALGQGPQFIFQYYEEEERQRGNFPDRFSGHQFPNYSSELNVNALLLGDSALYLCASSLGWDNGREQYFGPGTRLTVT.

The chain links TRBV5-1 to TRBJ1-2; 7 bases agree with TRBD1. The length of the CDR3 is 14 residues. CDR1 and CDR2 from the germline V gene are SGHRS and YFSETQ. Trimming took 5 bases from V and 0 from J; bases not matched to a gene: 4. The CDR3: CASRGTDSNYGYTF. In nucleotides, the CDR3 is TGCGCCAGCAGGGGGACAGATTCTAACTATGGCTACACCTTC. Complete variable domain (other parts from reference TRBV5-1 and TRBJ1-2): KAGVTQTPRYLIKTRGQQVTLSCSPISGHRSVSWYQQTPGQGLQFLFEYFSETQRNKGNFPGRFSGRQFSNSRSEMNVSTLELGDSALYLCASRGTDSNYGYTFGSGTRLTVV.

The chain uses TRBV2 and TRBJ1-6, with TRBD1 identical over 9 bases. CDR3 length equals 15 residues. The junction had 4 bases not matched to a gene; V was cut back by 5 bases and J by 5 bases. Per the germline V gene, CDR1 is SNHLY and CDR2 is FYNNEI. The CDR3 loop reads CASSPQGADNSPLHF. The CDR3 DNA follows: TGTGCCAGCAGTCCACAGGGGGCGGATAATTCACCCCTCCACTTT.

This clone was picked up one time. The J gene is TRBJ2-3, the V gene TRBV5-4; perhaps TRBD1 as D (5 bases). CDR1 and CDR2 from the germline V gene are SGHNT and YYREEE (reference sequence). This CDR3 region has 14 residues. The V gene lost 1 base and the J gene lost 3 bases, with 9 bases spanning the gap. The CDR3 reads CASSLSGRTDTQYF. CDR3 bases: TGTGCCAGCAGCTTGTCAGGGCGTACAGATACGCAGTATTTT.

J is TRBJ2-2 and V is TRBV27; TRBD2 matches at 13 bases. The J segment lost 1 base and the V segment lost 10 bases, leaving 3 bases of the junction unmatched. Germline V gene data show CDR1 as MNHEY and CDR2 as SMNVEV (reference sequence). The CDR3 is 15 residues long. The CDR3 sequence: CATRLAGGNTGELFF. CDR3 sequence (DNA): TGTGCCACCAGACTAGCGGGAGGGAACACCGGGGAGCTGTTTTTT.

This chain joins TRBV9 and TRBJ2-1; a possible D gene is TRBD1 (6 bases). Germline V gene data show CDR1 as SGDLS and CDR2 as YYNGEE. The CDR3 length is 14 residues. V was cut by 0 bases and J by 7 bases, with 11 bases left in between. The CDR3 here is CASSVVGGPNEQFF. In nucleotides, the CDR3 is TGTGCCAGCAGCGTAGTTGGGGGCCCGAATGAGCAGTTCTTC.

CDR3 DNA: TGTGCCAGCAGTGAATGGACAGGGGGGGATACGCAGTATTTT. Amino acid sequence: CASSEWTGGDTQYF. V gene TRBV25-1 combines with J gene TRBJ2-3; TRBD1 matches 10 bases. J was trimmed by 6 bases and V by 1 base; bases with no gene match: 1. The CDR3 is made up of 14 amino acids. From germline, CDR1 is MGHDK and CDR2 SYGVNS.